Below are 4 T cell receptor beta chains sequenced from a single sample in a study of blood T cell repertoires in COVID-19. This table comes from immunoSEQ multiplex PCR, and its TCRdb copy is limited to in-frame clones, with some not included. The sample carries over 400,000 clones, 75% to 90% recorded once. The specimen sequenced was PBMCs or T cells enriched from blood (not recorded which). All receptors derive from a woman aged 60-75 years who had recovered from COVID-19.

The rearrangement uses TRBV7-6 and TRBJ2-3; 13 bases align to TRBD2. This CDR3 is built from 17 residues. Trimming took 6 bases from V and 0 from J; bases not matched to a gene: 6. In germline, CDR1 is SGHVS, CDR2 FNYEAQ. CDR3 bases: TGTGCCAGCAGAGAGACTAGCGGGGGGTTGAGCACAGATACGCAGTATTTT. This sequence encodes CASRETSGGLSTDTQYF.

This clone was seen just once. The chain has TRBV19 and TRBJ1-5, with TRBD1 as a possible D gene (5 bases). Per germline, CDR1 LNHDA and CDR2 SQIVND (reference sequence). This CDR3 contains 14 residues. Between the trimmed V and J ends, which lost 4 bases and 2 bases, there was a span of 9 bases. Here the CDR3 reads CASSTTGRNQPQHF. The CDR3 nucleotides are TGTGCCAGTAGTACCACAGGTCGCAATCAGCCCCAGCATTTT.

The V and J genes are TRBV25-1 and TRBJ2-2; 7 bases are a match to TRBD2. In germline, CDR1 is MGHDK, CDR2 SYGVNS. The junction had 12 bases not matched to a gene; V was cut back by 7 bases and J by 7 bases. This CDR3 spans 15 amino acids. The CDR3 here is CASKNGAGEVGELFF. CDR3 coding DNA: TGTGCCAGCAAGAATGGGGCGGGGGAGGTCGGGGAGCTGTTTTTT.

Only one count was recorded for this clone. This chain joins TRBV10-3 and TRBJ1-6, with unresolved D. This CDR3 has 13 residues. Trimming removed 11 bases from V and 10 bases from J, with 18 bases in between. Germline CDR1 is ENHRY and CDR2 is SYGVKD. The CDR3 region has the DNA TGTGCCTCTCGGGAGGGCCTTGGGTCACCCCTCCACTTT. It is translated as CASREGLGSPLHF.